Following are 14 T cell receptor beta chains from one sample sequenced in a study of STAT5B mutations in CD4+ large granular lymphocyte leukemia. The table came from immunoSEQ multiplex PCR; TCRdb's copy has only in-frame clones and leaves some out. The profile shows 31,000 or so clones, 70% to 90% of them singletons. The specimen was CD4+ T cells from blood buffy coats. The receptors here all came from a human donor in good health.

The chain couples TRBV2 to TRBJ2-5, with 8 positions matching TRBD1. V was pared by 6 bases and J by 3 bases, with 9 bases of the junction left unmatched. This CDR3 contains 15 residues. Per germline, CDR1 SNHLY and CDR2 FYNNEI. This CDR3 is CASRGDRIIKETQYF. The CDR3, as DNA: TGTGCCAGCAGGGGGGACAGGATTATCAAAGAGACCCAGTACTTC.

This clone occurred once. The rearrangement links TRBV5-6 to TRBJ1-5; 9 bases agree with TRBD1. There are 15 residues in the CDR3. V dropped 4 bases and J dropped 4; count of bases not matched to a gene: 6. Germline CDR1 and CDR2: SGHDT and YYEEEE. The CDR3 DNA reads TGTGCCAGCAGCGGCGGGACAGGGATAAATCAGCCCCAGCATTTT. Translating gives CASSGGTGINQPQHF. Combining the CDR3 with reference TRBV5-6 and TRBJ1-5 gives the whole variable domain DAGVTQSPTHLIKTRGQQVTLRCSPKSGHDTVSWYQQALGQGPQFIFQYYEEEERQRGNFPDRFSGHQFPNYSSELNVNALLLGDSALYLCASSGGTGINQPQHFGDGTRLSIL.

The rearrangement links TRBV27 to TRBJ2-7; 8 bases line up with TRBD2. Germline lookup yields CDR1 MNHEY and CDR2 SMNVEV (reference sequence). The V gene end was trimmed by 7 bases and the J gene end by 3 bases; junction bases not matched to a gene: 5. The CDR3 spans 13 residues. The CDR3 coding sequence is TGTGCCAGCACCCCCCGGGGGGGCTACGAGCAGTACTTC. Protein sequence: CASTPRGGYEQYF.

This chain connects TRBV6-6 to TRBJ1-1; D might be TRBD1 (5 bases). V lost 2 bases to trimming and J lost 5 bases, with 9 bases between them. This CDR3 has 13 amino acids. Germline V lookup: CDR1 MNHNY, CDR2 SVGAGI (reference sequence). CDR3 sequence reads: CASSYGGDTEAFF. The CDR3 DNA follows: TGTGCCAGCAGTTACGGGGGGGATACTGAAGCTTTCTTT.

The chain recombines TRBV7-3 with TRBJ1-2, with 8 bases matching TRBD1. CDR3 size: 13 residues. The germline gives CDR1 SGHTA, CDR2 FQGTGA. V lost 5 bases, J lost 6 bases, and 5 bases stayed unmatched. CDR3 sequence reads: CASSLQGENGYTF. The CDR3 DNA sequence: TGTGCCAGCAGCCTACAGGGGGAGAATGGCTACACCTTC.

The CDR3 loop is CASGRNQGDTQYF. The CDR3 bases are TGTGCCAGTGGGCGGAATCAGGGAGATACGCAGTATTTT. The chain couples TRBV19 to TRBJ2-3, with a weak D call TRBD1 (5 bases). Trimming pared 8 bases from V and 5 bases from J, leaving 14 bases between. Looked up from germline, CDR1 is LNHDA and CDR2 is SQIVND (reference sequence). There are 13 residues in the CDR3.

This clone was observed once. The V gene is TRBV21-1, the J gene TRBJ1-5. TRBV21-1 counts as a pseudogene. This CDR3 has 9 residues. CDR3 nucleotides: TGCCGCCTTGATCAGCCCCAGCATTTT. Its protein product is CRLDQPQHF.

The chain links TRBV28 to TRBJ1-5; weak D call: TRBD1 (6 bases). Trimming shortened V by 6 bases and J by 7 bases, and 25 bases separated the two germline ends. Germline lookup yields CDR1 MDHEN and CDR2 SYDVKM. The CDR3 runs to 17 residues. CDR3 amino acids: CASRYLGRGPIRQPQHF. DNA for the CDR3: TGTGCCAGCAGGTATCTCGGGCGGGGGCCAATTCGGCAGCCCCAGCATTTT.

The chain recombines TRBV7-9 with TRBJ2-1, with D maybe TRBD1 (7 bases). The V and J ends lost 8 bases and 6 bases respectively, with 20 bases between them. CDR3 length: 15 residues. CDR1 and CDR2 (germline): SEHNR, FQNEAQ (reference sequence). The chain's CDR3 is CASQGGGAPSNEQFF. CDR3 nucleotides: TGTGCCAGCCAGGGGGGCGGGGCACCTTCCAATGAGCAGTTCTTC.

In its sample, this clone was seen once. DNA of the CDR3: TGTGCCAGCAGCCAGCGGACAGGGGCAGATACGCAGTATTTT. The encoded protein is CASSQRTGADTQYF. This chain connects TRBV5-6 to TRBJ2-3; TRBD1 aligns across 9 bases. The germline CDR1 and CDR2 sequences are SGHDT and YYEEEE. The CDR3 has 14 residues. V gave up 4 bases and J gave up 4 bases; unmatched junction bases: 4.

The chain combines TRBV9 with TRBJ1-1, with 7 bases aligning to TRBD1. This CDR3 is 15 amino acids long. Germline assignment: CDR1 SGDLS and CDR2 YYNGEE. V lost 4 bases and J lost 4; bases outside the gene matches: 10. CDR3 DNA sequence: TGTGCCAGCAGCCCCACCGGGACAGTTGCCACTGAAGCTTTCTTT. This gives the protein CASSPTGTVATEAFF.

J is TRBJ2-1 and V is TRBV10-1, with D unresolved. V lost 2 bases to trimming and J lost 0 bases, with 8 bases between them. The CDR3 contains 15 residues. Germline CDR1 reads WNHNN; CDR2 reads SYGVQD (reference sequence). CDR3 DNA sequence: TGCGCCAGCAGTGAGAACCCCTACTCCTACAATGAGCAGTTCTTC. This encodes CASSENPYSYNEQFF.

The chain links TRBV27 to TRBJ1-6, with D tentatively TRBD1 (5 bases). Looked up from germline, CDR1 is MNHEY and CDR2 is SMNVEV (reference sequence). With 10 bases removed from V and 10 bases from J, the gap between germline ends came to 20 bases. The CDR3 length is 14 residues. The CDR3 region has the DNA TGTGCCACCAGCAGTACAAGGGGCGGATCACCCCTCCACTTT. Residues: CATSSTRGGSPLHF.

This rearrangement joins TRBV4-1 to TRBJ2-1, with 9 bases lining up with TRBD2. Germline CDR1 and CDR2: MGHRA and YSYEKL. This CDR3 has 15 residues. V lost 1 base to trimming and J lost 7 bases; unmatched junction nucleotides: 5. CDR3 residues: CASSQALAGWNEQFF. DNA for the CDR3: TGCGCCAGCAGCCAAGCACTAGCGGGCTGGAATGAGCAGTTCTTC.